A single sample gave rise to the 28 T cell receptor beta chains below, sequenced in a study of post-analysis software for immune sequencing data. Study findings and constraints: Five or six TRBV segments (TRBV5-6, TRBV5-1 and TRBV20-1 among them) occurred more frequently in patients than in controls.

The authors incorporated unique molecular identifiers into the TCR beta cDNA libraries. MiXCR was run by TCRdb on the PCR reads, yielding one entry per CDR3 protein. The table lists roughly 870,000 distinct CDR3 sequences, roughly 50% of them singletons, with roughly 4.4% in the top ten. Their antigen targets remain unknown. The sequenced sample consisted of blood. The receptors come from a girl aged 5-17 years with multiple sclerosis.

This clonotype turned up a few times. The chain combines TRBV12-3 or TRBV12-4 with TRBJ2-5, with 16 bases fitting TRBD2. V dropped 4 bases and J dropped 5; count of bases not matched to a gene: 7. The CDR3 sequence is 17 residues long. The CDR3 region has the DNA TGTGCCAGCAGTTACGGGACTAGCGGGAGGGCCTTCGAGACCCAGTACTTC. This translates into CASSYGTSGRAFETQYF.

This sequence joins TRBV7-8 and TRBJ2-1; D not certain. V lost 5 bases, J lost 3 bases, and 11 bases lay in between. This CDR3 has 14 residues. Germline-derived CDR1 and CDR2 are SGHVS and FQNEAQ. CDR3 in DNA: TGTGCCAGCAGCCCGCTTGCCAACTACAATGAGCAGTTCTTC. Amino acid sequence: CASSPLANYNEQFF.

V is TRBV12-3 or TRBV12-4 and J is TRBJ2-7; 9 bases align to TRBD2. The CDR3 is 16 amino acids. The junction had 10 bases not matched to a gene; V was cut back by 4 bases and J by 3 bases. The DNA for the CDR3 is TGTGCCAGCAGTTCGGACCTAGCGGGACCCCACTACGAGCAGTACTTC. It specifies CASSSDLAGPHYEQYF.

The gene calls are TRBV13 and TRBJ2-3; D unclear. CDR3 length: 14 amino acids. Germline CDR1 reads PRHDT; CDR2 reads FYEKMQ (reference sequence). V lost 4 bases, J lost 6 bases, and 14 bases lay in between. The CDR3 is CASSSITALDTQYF. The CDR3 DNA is TGTGCCAGCAGCTCCATCACCGCCTTGGATACGCAGTATTTT. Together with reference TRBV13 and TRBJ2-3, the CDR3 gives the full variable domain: AAGVIQSPRHLIKEKRETATLKCYPIPRHDTVYWYQQGPGQDPQFLISFYEKMQSDKGSIPDRFSAQQFSDYHSELNMSSLELGDSALYFCASSSITALDTQYFGPGTRLTVL.

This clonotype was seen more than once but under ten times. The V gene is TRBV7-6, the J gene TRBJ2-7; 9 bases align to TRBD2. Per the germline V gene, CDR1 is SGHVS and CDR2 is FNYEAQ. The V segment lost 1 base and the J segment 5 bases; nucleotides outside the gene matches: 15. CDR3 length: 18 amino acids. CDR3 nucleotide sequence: TGTGCCAGCAGCTTAGAGCCCCCCTTGCGGGAGGGCCTCCACGAGCAGTACTTC. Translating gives CASSLEPPLREGLHEQYF. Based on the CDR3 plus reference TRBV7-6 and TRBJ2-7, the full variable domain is GAGVSQSPRYKVTKRGQDVALRCDPISGHVSLYWYRQALGQGPEFLTYFNYEAQQDKSGLPNDRFSAERPEGSISTLTIQRTEQRDSAMYRCASSLEPPLREGLHEQYFGPGTRLTVT.

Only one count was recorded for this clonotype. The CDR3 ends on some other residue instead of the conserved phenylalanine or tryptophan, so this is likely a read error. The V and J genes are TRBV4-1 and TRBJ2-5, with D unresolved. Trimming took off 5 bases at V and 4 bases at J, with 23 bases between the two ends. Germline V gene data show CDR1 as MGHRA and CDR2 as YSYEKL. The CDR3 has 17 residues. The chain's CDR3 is CASSARLVAPGRETQYC. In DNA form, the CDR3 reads TGCGCCAGCAGCGCCCGACTCGTCGCGCCGGGCAGAGAGACCCAGTACTGC.

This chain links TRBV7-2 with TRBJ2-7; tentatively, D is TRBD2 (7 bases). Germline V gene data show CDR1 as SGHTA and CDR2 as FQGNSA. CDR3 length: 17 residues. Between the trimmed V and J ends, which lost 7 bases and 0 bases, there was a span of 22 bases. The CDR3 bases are TGTGCCAGCATGCATAGAAGGGGGGGGCCTTCCTCCTACGAGCAGTACTTC. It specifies CASMHRRGGPSSYEQYF.

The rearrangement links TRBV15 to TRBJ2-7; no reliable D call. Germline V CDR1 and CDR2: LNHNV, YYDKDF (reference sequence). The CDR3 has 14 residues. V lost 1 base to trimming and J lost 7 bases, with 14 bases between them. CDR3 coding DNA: TGTGCCACCAGCAGAGCGCGAGGTATAGGAGAGCAGTACTTC. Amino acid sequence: CATSRARGIGEQYF.

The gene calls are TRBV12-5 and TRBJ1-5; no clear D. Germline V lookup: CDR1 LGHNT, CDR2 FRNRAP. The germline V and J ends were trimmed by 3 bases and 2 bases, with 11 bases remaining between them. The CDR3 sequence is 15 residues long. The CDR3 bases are TGTGCTAGTGGTTTAGGGAAAGCGGGCAATCAGCCCCAGCATTTT. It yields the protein CASGLGKAGNQPQHF.

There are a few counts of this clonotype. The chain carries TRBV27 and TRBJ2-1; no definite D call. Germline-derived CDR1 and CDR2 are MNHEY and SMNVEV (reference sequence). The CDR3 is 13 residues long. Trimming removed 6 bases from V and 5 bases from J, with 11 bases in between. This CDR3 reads CASREHGDNEQFF. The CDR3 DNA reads TGTGCCAGCAGAGAACATGGGGACAATGAGCAGTTCTTC.

This chain's CDR3 is CASSFEGLEAFF. In DNA form, the CDR3 reads TGCGCCAGCAGCTTCGAGGGGCTTGAAGCTTTCTTT. The chain uses TRBV5-1 and TRBJ1-1, with a tentative D call TRBD1 (5 bases). The ends were cut back, 2 bases at V and 7 bases at J, with 9 bases in the middle. The CDR3 contains 12 residues. CDR1 SGHRS and CDR2 YFSETQ come from the germline V gene.

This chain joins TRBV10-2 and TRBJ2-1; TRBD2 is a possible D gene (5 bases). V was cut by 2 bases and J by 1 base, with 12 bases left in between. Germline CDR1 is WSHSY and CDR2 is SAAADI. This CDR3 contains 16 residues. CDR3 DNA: TGCGCCAGCAGTGAGGAAGTACTAGTTTCCTACAATGAGCAGTTCTTC. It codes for CASSEEVLVSYNEQFF.

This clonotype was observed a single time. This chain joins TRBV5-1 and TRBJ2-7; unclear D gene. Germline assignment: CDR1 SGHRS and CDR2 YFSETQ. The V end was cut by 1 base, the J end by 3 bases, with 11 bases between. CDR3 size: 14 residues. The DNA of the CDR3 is TGCGCCAGCAGCTTGCTGGGATGGGGCTACGAGCAGTACTTC. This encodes CASSLLGWGYEQYF.

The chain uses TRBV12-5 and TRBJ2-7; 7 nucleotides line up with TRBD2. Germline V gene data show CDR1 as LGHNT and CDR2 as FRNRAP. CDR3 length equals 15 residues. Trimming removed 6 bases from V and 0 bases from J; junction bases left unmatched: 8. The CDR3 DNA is TGTGCTAGTGGGGGCAGCGGGGAAAGCTCCTACGAGCAGTACTTC. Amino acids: CASGGSGESSYEQYF.

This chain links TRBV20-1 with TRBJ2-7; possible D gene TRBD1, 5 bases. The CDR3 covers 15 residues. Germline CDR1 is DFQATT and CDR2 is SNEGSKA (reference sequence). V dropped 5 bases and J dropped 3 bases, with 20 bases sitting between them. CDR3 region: CSAATRQTLSYEQYF. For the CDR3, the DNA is TGCAGTGCTGCCACGCGACAGACATTAAGCTACGAGCAGTACTTC.

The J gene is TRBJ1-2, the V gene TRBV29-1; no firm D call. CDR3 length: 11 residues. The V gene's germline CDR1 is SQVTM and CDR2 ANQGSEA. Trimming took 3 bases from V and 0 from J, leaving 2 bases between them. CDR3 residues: CSVDANYGYTF. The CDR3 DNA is TGCAGCGTTGACGCTAACTATGGCTACACCTTC.

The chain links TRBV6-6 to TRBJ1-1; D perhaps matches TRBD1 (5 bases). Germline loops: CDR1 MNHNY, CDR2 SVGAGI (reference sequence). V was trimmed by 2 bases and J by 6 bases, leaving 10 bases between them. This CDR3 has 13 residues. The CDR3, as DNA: TGTGCCAGCAGTTACACGACGGGGGCTGAAGCTTTCTTT. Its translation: CASSYTTGAEAFF.

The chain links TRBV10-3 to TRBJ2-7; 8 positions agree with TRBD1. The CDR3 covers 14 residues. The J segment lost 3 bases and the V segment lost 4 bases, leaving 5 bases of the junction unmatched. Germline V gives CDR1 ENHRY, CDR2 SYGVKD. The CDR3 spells CAISGYGTGYEQYF. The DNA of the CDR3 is TGTGCCATCAGTGGTTACGGGACAGGCTACGAGCAGTACTTC.

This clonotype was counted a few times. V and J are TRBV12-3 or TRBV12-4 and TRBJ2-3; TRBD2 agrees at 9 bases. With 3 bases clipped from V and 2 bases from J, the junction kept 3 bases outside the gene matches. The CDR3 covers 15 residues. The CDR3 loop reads CASSLKRGATDTQYF. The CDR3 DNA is TGTGCCAGCAGTTTGAAGCGGGGGGCCACAGATACGCAGTATTTT.

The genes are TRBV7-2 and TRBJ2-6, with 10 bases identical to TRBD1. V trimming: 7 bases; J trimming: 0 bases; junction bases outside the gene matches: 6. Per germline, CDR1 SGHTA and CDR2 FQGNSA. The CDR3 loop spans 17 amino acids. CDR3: CASTGTGVSSGANVLTF. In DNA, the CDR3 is TGTGCCAGCACCGGGACAGGGGTTTCCTCTGGGGCCAACGTCCTGACTTTC. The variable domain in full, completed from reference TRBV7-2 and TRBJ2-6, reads GAGVSQSPSNKVTEKGKDVELRCDPISGHTALYWYRQSLGQGLEFLIYFQGNSAPDKSGLPSDRFSAERTGGSVSTLTIQRTQQEDSAVYLCASTGTGVSSGANVLTFGAGSRLTVL.

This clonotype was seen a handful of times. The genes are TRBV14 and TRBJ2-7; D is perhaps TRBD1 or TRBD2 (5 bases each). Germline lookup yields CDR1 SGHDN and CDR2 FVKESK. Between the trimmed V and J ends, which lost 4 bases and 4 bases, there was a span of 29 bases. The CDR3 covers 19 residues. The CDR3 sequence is CASSLLIRGQLLEWYEQYF. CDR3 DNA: TGTGCCAGCAGCCTACTTATAAGGGGCCAGCTACTAGAGTGGTACGAGCAGTACTTC.

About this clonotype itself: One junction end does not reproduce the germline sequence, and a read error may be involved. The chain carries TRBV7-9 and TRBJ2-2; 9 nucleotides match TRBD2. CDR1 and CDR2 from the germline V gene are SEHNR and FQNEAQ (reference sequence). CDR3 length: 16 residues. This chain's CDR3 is CASSLALAGNAGELFF. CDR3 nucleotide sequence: TGTGCCAGCAGCTTAGCCCTAGCGGGGAACGCCGGGGAGCTGTTTTTT.

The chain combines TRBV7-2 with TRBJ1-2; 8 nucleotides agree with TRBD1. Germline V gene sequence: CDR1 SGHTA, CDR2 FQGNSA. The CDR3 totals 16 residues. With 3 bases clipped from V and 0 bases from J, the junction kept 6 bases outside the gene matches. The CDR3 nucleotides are TGTGCCAGCAGCTTGGGAACGGACAGGGCTAACTATGGCTACACCTTC. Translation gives CASSLGTDRANYGYTF.

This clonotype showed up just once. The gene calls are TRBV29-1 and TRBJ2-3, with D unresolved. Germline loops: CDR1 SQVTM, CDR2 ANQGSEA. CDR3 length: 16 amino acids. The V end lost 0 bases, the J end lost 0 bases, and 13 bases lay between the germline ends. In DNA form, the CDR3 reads TGCAGCGTTGAAGACGGAGTCATCTTGAGCACAGATACGCAGTATTTT. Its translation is CSVEDGVILSTDTQYF.

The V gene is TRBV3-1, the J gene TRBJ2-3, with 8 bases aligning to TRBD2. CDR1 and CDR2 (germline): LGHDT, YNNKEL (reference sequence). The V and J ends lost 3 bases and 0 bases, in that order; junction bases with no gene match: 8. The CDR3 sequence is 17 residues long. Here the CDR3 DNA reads TGTGCCAGCAGCCAGGTGACTAGCGCGGCTAGCACAGATACGCAGTATTTT. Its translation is CASSQVTSAASTDTQYF.

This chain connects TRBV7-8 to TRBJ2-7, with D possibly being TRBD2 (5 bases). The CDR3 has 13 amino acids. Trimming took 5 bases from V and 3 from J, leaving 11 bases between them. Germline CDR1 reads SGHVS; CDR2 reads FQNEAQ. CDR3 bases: TGTGCCAGCAGCCGTCCGGACTTCTACGAGCAGTACTTC. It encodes CASSRPDFYEQYF.

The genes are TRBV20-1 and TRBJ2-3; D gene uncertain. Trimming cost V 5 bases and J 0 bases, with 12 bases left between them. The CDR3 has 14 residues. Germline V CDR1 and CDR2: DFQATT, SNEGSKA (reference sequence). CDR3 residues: CSALGGSSTDTQYF. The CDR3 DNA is TGCAGTGCTCTTGGTGGCTCTAGCACAGATACGCAGTATTTT.

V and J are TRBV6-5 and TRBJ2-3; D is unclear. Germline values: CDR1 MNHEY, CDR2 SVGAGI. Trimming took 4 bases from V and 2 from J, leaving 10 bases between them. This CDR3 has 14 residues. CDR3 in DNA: TGTGCCAGCAGTTCCCGACGAGACACAGATACGCAGTATTTT. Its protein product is CASSSRRDTDTQYF.